The 11 T cell receptor beta chains below come from one sample, sequenced in a study of T-cell memory formation after mild COVID-19. Each CDR3 protein is one row after TCRdb ran MiXCR on the 5' RACE reads. Here the sample spans a few hundred thousand distinct CDR3 sequences, over 15% being singletons. Sequencing was carried out using PBMCs or a T cell subset sorted from them (not recorded which). The receptors derive from a man aged 18 to 30 who had mild COVID-19 (a few samples of this study predate the infection). Cell type and time point are not known.

Only a few counts were recorded for this clonotype. The chain recombines TRBV12-3 or TRBV12-4 with TRBJ2-2, with D maybe TRBD1 (6 bases). V was cut by 6 bases and J by 3 bases, with 11 bases left in between. The length of the CDR3 is 14 residues. CDR3 nucleotide sequence: TGTGCCAGCAGGAGACAGGCGGACACCGGGGAGCTGTTTTTT. Encoded protein: CASRRQADTGELFF.

This clonotype has just a few counts. The chain employs TRBV6-2 or TRBV6-3 and TRBJ2-3; 7 nucleotides match TRBD2. Germline trimming cut 2 bases from V and 3 bases from J; bases unmatched to any gene: 2. There are 14 residues in the CDR3. Per germline, CDR1 MNHEY and CDR2 SVGEGT. CDR3 coding DNA: TGTGCCAGCAGTTACCGGGGGGATACAGATACGCAGTATTTT. This sequence encodes CASSYRGDTDTQYF.

This clonotype was seen only a few times. V gene TRBV4-1 combines with J gene TRBJ2-3; 13 positions match TRBD2. Trimming at V came to 3 bases and at J to 7 bases, leaving 7 bases not matched to a gene. Germline loops: CDR1 MGHRA, CDR2 YSYEKL. The CDR3 spans 16 residues. This CDR3 reads CASSQATSGGLNTQYF. CDR3 DNA: TGCGCCAGCAGCCAGGCGACTAGCGGGGGGTTAAATACGCAGTATTTT.

The gene calls are TRBV12-3 or TRBV12-4 and TRBJ1-2; unclear D gene. V lost 2 bases to trimming and J lost 8 bases, with 21 bases between them. The CDR3 is made up of 16 amino acids. Here the CDR3 reads CASSLLTGEGWWGYTF. CDR3 DNA sequence: TGTGCCAGCAGTTTACTGACGGGAGAAGGGTGGTGGGGCTACACCTTC.

This clonotype has more than one count but fewer than ten. The J gene is TRBJ1-4, the V gene TRBV9; 7 nucleotides match TRBD1. CDR3 length equals 22 residues. Germline V gene sequence: CDR1 SGDLS, CDR2 YYNGEE. V was clipped by 0 bases and J by 0 bases; unmatched bases: 20. This CDR3 is CASSVGAPAGGRITPTNEKLFF. CDR3 bases: TGTGCCAGCAGCGTAGGGGCACCGGCAGGGGGACGCATTACTCCAACTAATGAAAAACTGTTTTTT.

The chain has TRBV4-1 and TRBJ2-6; D is tentatively TRBD1 or TRBD2 (5 bases each). The V gene lost 1 base and the J gene lost 4 bases, with 11 bases spanning the gap. CDR1 and CDR2 from the germline V gene are MGHRA and YSYEKL. The CDR3 spans 16 residues. In DNA form, the CDR3 reads TGCGCCAGCAGCCAAGGCCCGGGGCGAGGGGCCAACGTCCTGACTTTC. It yields the protein CASSQGPGRGANVLTF.

This clonotype was counted a few times. The chain has TRBV27 and TRBJ2-1; the match to TRBD2 covers 9 bases. The length of the CDR3 is 15 residues. J lost 6 bases, V lost 7 bases, and 10 bases had no gene match. Germline CDR1 reads MNHEY; CDR2 reads SMNVEV (reference sequence). The CDR3 loop reads CASIRSGGMFNEQFF. The CDR3 DNA sequence: TGTGCCAGCATTCGAAGCGGGGGGATGTTCAATGAGCAGTTCTTC.

This chain connects TRBV4-2 to TRBJ2-3, with TRBD2 matching 11 bases. The CDR3 has 16 residues. Germline V gene sequence: CDR1 LGHNA, CDR2 YNFKEQ. V was clipped by 4 bases and J by 6 bases; unmatched bases: 9. CDR3 in amino acids: CASSRISGGARDTQYF. The CDR3, as DNA: TGTGCCAGCAGCCGCATTAGCGGGGGGGCCCGGGATACGCAGTATTTT.

DNA of the CDR3: TGCGCCAGCAGCTTGGCCCTTGAGGGACTAGGGCAAGATACGCAGTATTTT. Protein: CASSLALEGLGQDTQYF. V is TRBV5-1 and J is TRBJ2-3; 8 bases fit TRBD2. The V segment lost 0 bases and the J segment 5 bases; nucleotides outside the gene matches: 11. This CDR3 is 17 amino acids long. The germline CDR1 and CDR2 sequences are SGHRS and YFSETQ.

This clonotype was seen a handful of times. The rearrangement joins TRBV7-2 to TRBJ2-3, with D tentatively TRBD1 or TRBD2 (6 bases each). The length of the CDR3 is 13 residues. V was shortened by 8 bases and J by 4 bases, with 13 bases between the two germline ends. The germline V gene has CDR1 SGHTA and CDR2 FQGNSA. CDR3 DNA: TGTGCCAGCTGGAGGGACACCGCAGATACGCAGTATTTT. Protein: CASWRDTADTQYF. Full variable domain (remainder filled in from reference TRBV7-2 and TRBJ2-3): GAGVSQSPSNKVTEKGKDVELRCDPISGHTALYWYRQSLGQGLEFLIYFQGNSAPDKSGLPSDRFSAERTGGSVSTLTIQRTQQEDSAVYLCASWRDTADTQYFGPGTRLTVL.

The V call is TRBV28, the J call TRBJ2-5; D is uncertain. Germline-derived CDR1 and CDR2 are MDHEN and SYDVKM. The CDR3 covers 14 residues. Trimming took off 1 base at V and 2 bases at J, with 8 bases between the two ends. CDR3 nucleotides: TGTGCCAGCAGTTTATCGGAAATTCAAGAGACCCAGTACTTC. The encoded protein is CASSLSEIQETQYF.